The T cell receptor beta chain described here comes from a study of shared clonotypes between healthy human individuals (dated by TCRdb to the early 2020s). About the investigation overall: The cohort included a few men and a couple of women between 18 and 49 years of age. To estimate repertoire size and how much clonotype sharing occurs between individuals, the study deeply sequenced the blood TCR repertoires of five healthy adults. Each donor's leukapheresis produced roughly between roughly 0.94 and 9.5 billion PBMCs. To increase sequencing depth and limit assay-specific biases, TCR repertoire library preparation and sequencing were carried out by different laboratories using diverse techniques. Per donor, three plates each were used for CD4 naive and CD4 memory, two for CD8 naive, and one for CD8 memory. Broad study findings and their caveats: Only blood was sampled, and tissue TCR repertoires likely differ from those in blood. Naive subsets generally had larger estimated clonotype richness than memory subsets. Because the study included a small number of donors, the genetic and exposure-history diversity represented was limited. Based on pairwise subsampling, the degree of clonotype sharing among donors was expected to be affected by sequencing depth. Clonotypes shared by all four sorted-subset donors showed higher generation probabilities than non-shared clonotypes. Sharing across a handful of donors was observed for approximately 5% of naive CD4, 3.5% of naive CD8, over 2% of memory CD4, and approximately 0.41% of memory CD8 clonotypes. Even with the large sequencing depth, rarefaction of the sorted-subset datasets indicated that sequencing was incomplete.

V has 8 bases trimmed and J has 1 base trimmed; junction bases matching no gene number 10. As encoded in the germline V gene (reference sequence), CDR1 is MNHNY while CDR2 is SVGAGI. Taken from cysteine to phenylalanine, the CDR3 has 15 residues. CDR3 DNA only is kept here, 45 bases in frame from base 1. The donors were healthy, HIV-negative adults who had no recently reported acute infections or vaccinations. All donors were Caucasian adults living in Nashville, Tennessee, USA. Magnetic negative selection was used to enrich CD4+ T cells, after which naive cells were positively selected on CD45RA and the negative fraction became the memory subset. Blood was collected by leukapheresis, and PBMCs were isolated by Ficoll-Histopaque density gradient centrifugation and then cryopreserved in liquid nitrogen vapor phase. Analytical flow cytometry was used to check the purity and quantity of each magnetically sorted T cell population. From each sorted fraction, genomic DNA was isolated and quantified by UV absorbance on a Nanodrop 2000c.

TCR CDR3 regions were amplified from genomic DNA by multiplex PCR using the deep immunoSEQ assay. Extracted genomic DNA from each cell subset was spread evenly across all wells of several immunoSEQ 96-well plates, with each plate serving as a replicate. Each replicate PCR for sorted subsets received around 210 ng genomic DNA, equal to tens of thousands of T cell genomes. Purified libraries were quantified with a Qubit 3.0 fluorometer, sized on a Bioanalyzer 2100, and re-quantified with the KAPA Library Quantification kit. Every immunoSEQ 96-well plate was sequenced on a separate single-read 150-cycle Illumina NextSeq 550 flow cell. The authors processed their data as follows. Because the immunoSEQ output held only junctional sequences and lacked quality scores, the filtering could not match the filtering applied to full-length reads. Sequences were annotated with PyIR, a Python wrapper for IgBLAST v1.9, and V/J genes and CDR3 were assigned using IMGT germline references. Reads were filtered out if the reads had weak V/J assignments (E-value above 1e-6), no CDR3, stop codons, out-of-frame junctions, or ambiguous translated residues. A V3J clonotype was defined by an identical inferred V gene, J gene, and CDR3 amino acid sequence. To compute the percentage overlap between repertoires, the number of shared unique clonotypes was divided by the size of the smaller repertoire. RTK rarefaction, the Chao1 estimator, and Recon v2.1 estimates of unobserved clonotypes were used to assess repertoire richness. Generation probabilities were computed with OLGA for all TCRbeta clonotypes obtained by the gDNA method from several donors. Entries here come from immuneACCESS through TCRdb and include only in-frame sequences with V and J called. Some clones fail to appear in such tables; in the studies checked, an unresolved V gene covers under half of the shortfall, and the cause of the remainder is unknown. The V and J calls and clone size are taken from that table; D and trimming were inferred from the DNA. The sample table holds 1 million to 1.3 million clones, of which around 82% were seen once. Clones ranked in the top ten supply 0.6% to 0.7% of the sample.

To note about this clone: Its antigen target is currently unknown. Base qualities are not recorded, but no much larger clone differs from it by a single base.

Sequenced sample: memory CD4+ T cells from PBMCs. The meaning of the sample's cell subset or site label: CD45RA-negative fraction. The clonotype was recovered from a man between 18 and 35 years old in good health. Some clones in this sample may be carry-over from other donors' samples. This chain is built from TRBV6-6 and TRBJ1-1; TRBD1 matches 7 bases in the middle. The encoded CDR3 is CASHYQGGTNTEAFF. The sequenced DNA is TGTGCCAGCCATTACCAGGGGGGGACGAACACTGAAGCTTTCTTT.